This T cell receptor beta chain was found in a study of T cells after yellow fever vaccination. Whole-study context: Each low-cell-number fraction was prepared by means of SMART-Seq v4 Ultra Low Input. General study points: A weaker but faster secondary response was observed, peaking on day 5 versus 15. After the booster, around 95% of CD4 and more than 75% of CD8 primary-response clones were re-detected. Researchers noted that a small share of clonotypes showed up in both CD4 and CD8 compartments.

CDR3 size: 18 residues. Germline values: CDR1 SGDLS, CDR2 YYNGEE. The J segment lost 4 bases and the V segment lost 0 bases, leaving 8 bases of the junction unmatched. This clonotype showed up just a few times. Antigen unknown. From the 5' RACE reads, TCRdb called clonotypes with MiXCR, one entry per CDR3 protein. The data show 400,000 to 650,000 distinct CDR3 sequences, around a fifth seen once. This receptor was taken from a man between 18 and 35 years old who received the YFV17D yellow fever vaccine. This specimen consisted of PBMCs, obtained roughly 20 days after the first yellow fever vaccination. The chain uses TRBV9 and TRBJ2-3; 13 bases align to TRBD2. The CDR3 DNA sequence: TGTGCCAGCAGCGTAGGGACTAGCGGGGGCTTGGCATCAGATACGCAGTATTTT. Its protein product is CASSVGTSGGLASDTQYF.